This T cell receptor beta chain was found in a study of graft-versus-host responses after intestinal transplantation. Study summary: Recipients uniformly received anti-thymocyte globulin induction, followed by tacrolimus and steroids for three to four years. Whole-study results and caveats: Clonal ratios of graft-versus-host to host-versus-graft in allografts were high for patients exhibiting graft-donor T cell macrochimerism.

Produced via immunoSEQ multiplex PCR; TCRdb's table is partial and in-frame only. Altogether about 81,000 clones are present, approximately 88% being singletons, with the ten largest covering around 0.35%. Regarding this clone: What it binds is not known.

V dropped 5 bases and J dropped 4; count of bases not matched to a gene: 4. Per the germline V gene, CDR1 is SGDLS and CDR2 is YYNGEE. The CDR3 covers 15 residues. This TCR was recovered from a human donor who received an intestinal transplant. The rearrangement uses TRBV9 and TRBJ2-2, with 11 positions matching TRBD1. Sequencing was performed on unstimulated CD4+ T cells sorted from spleen or lymph node cells, taken before intestinal transplant. In nucleotides, the CDR3 is TGTGCCAGCAGTTTCGGACAGGGGGCCACCGGGGAGCTGTTTTTT. The encoded protein is CASSFGQGATGELFF.